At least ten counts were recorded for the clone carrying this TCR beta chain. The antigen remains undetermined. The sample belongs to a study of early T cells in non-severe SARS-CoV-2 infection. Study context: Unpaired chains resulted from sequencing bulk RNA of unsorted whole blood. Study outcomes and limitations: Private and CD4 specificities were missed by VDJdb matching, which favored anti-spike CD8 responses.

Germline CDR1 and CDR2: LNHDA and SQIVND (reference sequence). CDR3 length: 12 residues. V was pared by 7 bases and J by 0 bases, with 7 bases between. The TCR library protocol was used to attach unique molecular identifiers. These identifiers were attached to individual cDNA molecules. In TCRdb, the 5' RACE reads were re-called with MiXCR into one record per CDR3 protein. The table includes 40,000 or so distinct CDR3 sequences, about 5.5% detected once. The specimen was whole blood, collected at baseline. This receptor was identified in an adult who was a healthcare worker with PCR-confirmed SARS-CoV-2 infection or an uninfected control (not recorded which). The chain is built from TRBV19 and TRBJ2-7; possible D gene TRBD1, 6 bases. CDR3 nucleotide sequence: TGTGCCAGTACAGGGGCCTCCTACGAGCAGTACTTC. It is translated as CASTGASYEQYF.